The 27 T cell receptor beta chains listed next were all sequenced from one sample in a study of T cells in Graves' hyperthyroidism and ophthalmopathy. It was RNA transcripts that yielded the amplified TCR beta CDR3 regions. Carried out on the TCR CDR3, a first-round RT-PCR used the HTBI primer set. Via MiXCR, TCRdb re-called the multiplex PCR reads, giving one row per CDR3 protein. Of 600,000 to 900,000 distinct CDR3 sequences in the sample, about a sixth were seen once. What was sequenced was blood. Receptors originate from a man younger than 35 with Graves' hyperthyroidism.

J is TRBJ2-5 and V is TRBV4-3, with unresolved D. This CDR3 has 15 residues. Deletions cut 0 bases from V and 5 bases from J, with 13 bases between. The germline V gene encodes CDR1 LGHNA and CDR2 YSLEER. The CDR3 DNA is TGCGCCAGCAGCCAAGATTCAGCCAGGCCCGAGACCCAGTACTTC. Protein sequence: CASSQDSARPETQYF.

The CDR3 loop is CASSEFPGAETQYF. CDR3 nucleotide sequence: TGTGCCAGCAGTGAATTCCCAGGGGCAGAGACCCAGTACTTC. The chain employs TRBV25-1 and TRBJ2-5; tentatively, D is TRBD1 (6 bases). The CDR3 has 14 residues. Germline CDR1 MGHDK, CDR2 SYGVNS. Deletions cut 1 base from V and 4 bases from J, with 10 bases between.

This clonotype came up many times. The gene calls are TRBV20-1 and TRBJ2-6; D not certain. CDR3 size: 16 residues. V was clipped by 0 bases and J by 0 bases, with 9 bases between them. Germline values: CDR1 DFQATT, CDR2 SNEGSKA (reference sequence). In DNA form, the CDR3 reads TGCAGTGCTAGAGATCCCCTGATCTCTGGGGCCAACGTCCTGACTTTC. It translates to CSARDPLISGANVLTF.

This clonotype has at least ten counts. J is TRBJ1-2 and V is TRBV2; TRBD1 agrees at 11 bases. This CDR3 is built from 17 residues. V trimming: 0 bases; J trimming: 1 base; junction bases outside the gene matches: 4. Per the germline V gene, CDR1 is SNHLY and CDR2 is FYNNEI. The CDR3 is CASSEAPGTGGNYGYTF. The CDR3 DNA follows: TGTGCCAGCAGTGAAGCGCCCGGGACAGGGGGTAACTATGGCTACACCTTC.

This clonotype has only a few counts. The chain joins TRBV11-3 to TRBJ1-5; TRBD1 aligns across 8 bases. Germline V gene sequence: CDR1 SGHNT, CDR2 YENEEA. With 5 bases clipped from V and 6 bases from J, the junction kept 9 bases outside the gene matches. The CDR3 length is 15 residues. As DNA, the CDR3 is TGTGCCAGCAGCCTTACGCCGGACAGGGTTCAGCCCCAGCATTTT. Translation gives CASSLTPDRVQPQHF.

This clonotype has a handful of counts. Here the CDR3 reads CASSWGTGGSYNEQFF. The CDR3 DNA reads as TGTGCCAGCAGCTGGGGGACAGGGGGCTCCTACAATGAGCAGTTCTTC. The V call is TRBV7-9, the J call TRBJ2-1; 11 nucleotides agree with TRBD1. This CDR3 has 16 residues. J was trimmed by 0 bases and V by 4 bases; bases with no gene match: 2. CDR1 is SEHNR, CDR2 FQNEAQ, per germline (reference sequence).

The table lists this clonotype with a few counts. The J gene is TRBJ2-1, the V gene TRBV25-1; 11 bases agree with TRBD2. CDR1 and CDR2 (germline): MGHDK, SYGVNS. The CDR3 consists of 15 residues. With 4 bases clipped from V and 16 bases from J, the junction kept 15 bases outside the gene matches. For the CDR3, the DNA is TGTGCCAGCAGTGGCCCCGGGACTAGCGGAGCCCGCTGCTTCTTC. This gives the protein CASSGPGTSGARCFF.

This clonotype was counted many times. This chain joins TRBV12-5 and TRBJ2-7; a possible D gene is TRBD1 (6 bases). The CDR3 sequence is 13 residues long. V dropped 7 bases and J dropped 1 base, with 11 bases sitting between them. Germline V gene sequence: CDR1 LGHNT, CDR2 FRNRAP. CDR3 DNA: TGTGCTAGTGCCCCCGGACAGTCCTACGAGCAGTACTTC. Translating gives CASAPGQSYEQYF.

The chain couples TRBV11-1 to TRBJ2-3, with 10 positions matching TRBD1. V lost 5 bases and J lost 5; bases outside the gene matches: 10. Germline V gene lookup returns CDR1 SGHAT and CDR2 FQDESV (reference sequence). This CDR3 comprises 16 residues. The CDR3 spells CASSQRTGGDGDTQYF. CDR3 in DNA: TGTGCCAGCAGCCAAAGGACAGGGGGTGACGGAGATACGCAGTATTTT.

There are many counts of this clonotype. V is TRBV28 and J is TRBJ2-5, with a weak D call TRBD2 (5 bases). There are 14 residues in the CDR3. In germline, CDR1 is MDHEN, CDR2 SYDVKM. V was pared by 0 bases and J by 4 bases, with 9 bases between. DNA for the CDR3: TGTGCCAGCAGTTTATGCGGGGAAACAGAGACCCAGTACTTC. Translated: CASSLCGETETQYF.

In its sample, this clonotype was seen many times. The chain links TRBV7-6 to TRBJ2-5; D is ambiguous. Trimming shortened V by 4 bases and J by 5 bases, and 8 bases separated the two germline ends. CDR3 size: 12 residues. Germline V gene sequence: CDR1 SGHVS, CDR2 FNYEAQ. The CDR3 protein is CASSSAWETQYF. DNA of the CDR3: TGTGCCAGCAGCTCCGCCTGGGAGACCCAGTACTTC.

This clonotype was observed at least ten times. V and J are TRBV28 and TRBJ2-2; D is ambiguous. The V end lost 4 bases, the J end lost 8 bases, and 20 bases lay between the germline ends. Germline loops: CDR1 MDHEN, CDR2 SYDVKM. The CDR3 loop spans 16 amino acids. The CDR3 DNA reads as TGTGCCAGCAGTTCGTCCTACCACATGCGTTCTGGGGAGCTGTTTTTT. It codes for CASSSSYHMRSGELFF.

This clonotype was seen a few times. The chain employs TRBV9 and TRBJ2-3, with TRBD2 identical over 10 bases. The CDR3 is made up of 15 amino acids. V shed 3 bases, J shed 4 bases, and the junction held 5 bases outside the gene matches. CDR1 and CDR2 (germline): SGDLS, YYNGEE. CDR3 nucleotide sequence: TGTGCCAGCAGCGGCACTAGCGGGATTTCAGATACGCAGTATTTT. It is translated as CASSGTSGISDTQYF.

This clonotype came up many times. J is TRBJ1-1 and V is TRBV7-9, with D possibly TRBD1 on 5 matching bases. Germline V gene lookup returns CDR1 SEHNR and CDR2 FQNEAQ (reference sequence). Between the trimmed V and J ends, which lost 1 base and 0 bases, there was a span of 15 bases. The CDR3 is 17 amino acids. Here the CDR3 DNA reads TGTGCCAGCAGCTTAGTGCAGGGCCAGTACTTGAACACTGAAGCTTTCTTT. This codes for CASSLVQGQYLNTEAFF.

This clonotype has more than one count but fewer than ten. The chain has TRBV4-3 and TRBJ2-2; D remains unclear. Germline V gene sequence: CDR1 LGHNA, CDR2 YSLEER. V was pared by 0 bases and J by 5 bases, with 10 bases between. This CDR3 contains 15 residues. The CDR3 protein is CASSQDLRRTGELFF. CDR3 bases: TGCGCCAGCAGCCAAGACCTACGACGGACCGGGGAGCTGTTTTTT.

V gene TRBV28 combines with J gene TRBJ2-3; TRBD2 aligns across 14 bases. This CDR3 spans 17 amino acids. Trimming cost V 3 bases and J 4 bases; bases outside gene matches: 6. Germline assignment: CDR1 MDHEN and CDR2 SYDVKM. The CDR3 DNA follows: TGTGCCAGCAGTTTCCAAAGACTAGCGGGAGGGCCAGATACGCAGTATTTT. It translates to CASSFQRLAGGPDTQYF.

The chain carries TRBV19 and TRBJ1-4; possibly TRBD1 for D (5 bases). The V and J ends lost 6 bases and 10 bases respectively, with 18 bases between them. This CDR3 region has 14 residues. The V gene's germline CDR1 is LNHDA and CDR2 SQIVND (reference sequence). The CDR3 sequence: CASSILFTGGKLFF. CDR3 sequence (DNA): TGTGCCAGTAGCATTCTGTTTACAGGAGGAAAACTGTTTTTT.

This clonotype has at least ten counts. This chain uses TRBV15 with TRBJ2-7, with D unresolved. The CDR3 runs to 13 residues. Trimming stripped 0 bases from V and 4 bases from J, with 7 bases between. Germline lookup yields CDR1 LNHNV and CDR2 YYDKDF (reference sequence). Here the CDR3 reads CATSRDVGYEQYF. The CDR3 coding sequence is TGTGCCACCAGCAGAGATGTGGGTTACGAGCAGTACTTC.

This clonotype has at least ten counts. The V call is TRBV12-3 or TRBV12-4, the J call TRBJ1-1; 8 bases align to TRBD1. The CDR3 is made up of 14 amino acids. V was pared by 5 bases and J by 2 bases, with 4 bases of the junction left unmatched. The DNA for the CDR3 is TGTGCCAGCAGTACGACAGGGGTAAACACTGAAGCTTTCTTT. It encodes CASSTTGVNTEAFF.

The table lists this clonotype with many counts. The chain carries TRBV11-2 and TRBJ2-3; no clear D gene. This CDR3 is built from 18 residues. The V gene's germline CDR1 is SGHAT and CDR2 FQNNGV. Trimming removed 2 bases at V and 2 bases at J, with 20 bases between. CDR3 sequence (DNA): TGTGCCAGCAGCTTACATTTTCGGTCCAGAACCTTCACAGATACGCAGTATTTT. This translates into CASSLHFRSRTFTDTQYF.

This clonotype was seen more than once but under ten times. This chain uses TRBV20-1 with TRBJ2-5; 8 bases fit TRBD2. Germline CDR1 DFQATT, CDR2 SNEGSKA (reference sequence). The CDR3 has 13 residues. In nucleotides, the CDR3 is TGCGCGGGGGTCGGGAGGGGGGTGGAGACCCAGTACTTC. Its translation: CAGVGRGVETQYF.

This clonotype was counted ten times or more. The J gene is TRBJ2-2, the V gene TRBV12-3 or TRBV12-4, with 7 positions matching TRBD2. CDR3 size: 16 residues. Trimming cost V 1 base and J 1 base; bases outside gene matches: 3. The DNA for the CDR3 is TGTGCCAGCAGTTTAGATGGCGGGGGGAACACCGGGGAGCTGTTTTTT. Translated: CASSLDGGGNTGELFF.

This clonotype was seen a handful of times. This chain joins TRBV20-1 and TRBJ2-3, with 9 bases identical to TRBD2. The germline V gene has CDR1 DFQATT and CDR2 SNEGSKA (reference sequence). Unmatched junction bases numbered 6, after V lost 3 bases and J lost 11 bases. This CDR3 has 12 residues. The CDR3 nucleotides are TGCAGTGCTAGTGAGCGGGAGGCCGAGCAGTATTTT. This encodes CSASEREAEQYF.

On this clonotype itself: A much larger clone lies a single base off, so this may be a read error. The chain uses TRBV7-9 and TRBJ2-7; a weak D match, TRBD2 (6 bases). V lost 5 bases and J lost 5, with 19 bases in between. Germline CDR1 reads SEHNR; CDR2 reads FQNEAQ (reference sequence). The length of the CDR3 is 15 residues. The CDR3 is CASSPGRAGAHEQYF. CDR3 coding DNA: TGTGCCAGCAGCCCCGGACGAGCGGGCGCCCACGAGCAGTACTTC.

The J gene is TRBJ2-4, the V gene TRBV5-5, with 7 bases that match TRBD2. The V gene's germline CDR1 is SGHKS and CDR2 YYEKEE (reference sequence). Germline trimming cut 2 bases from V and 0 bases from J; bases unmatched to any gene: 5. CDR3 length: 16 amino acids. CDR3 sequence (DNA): TGTGCCAGCAGCTTAGGCGGGGGACTAGCCAAAAACATTCAGTACTTC. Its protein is CASSLGGGLAKNIQYF. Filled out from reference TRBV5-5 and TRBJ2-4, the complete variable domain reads DAGVTQSPTHLIKTRGQQVTLRCSPISGHKSVSWYQQVLGQGPQFIFQYYEKEERGRGNFPDRFSARQFPNYSSELNVNALLLGDSALYLCASSLGGGLAKNIQYFGAGTRLSVL.

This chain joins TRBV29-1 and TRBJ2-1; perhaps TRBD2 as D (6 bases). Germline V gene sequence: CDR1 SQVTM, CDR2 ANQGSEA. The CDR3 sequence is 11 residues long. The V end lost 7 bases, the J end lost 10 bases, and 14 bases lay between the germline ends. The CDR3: CSAPLGGEQFF. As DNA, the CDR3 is TGCAGCGCCCCCCTGGGAGGAGAGCAGTTCTTC.

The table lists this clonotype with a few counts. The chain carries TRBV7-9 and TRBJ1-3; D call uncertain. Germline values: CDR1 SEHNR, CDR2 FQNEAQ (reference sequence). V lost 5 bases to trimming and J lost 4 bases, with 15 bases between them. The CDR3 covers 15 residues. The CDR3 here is CASSPPTRAGNTIYF. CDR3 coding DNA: TGTGCCAGCAGCCCCCCCACCAGAGCGGGAAACACCATATATTTT. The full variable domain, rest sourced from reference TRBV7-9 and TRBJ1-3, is DTGVSQNPRHKITKRGQNVTFRCDPISEHNRLYWYRQTLGQGPEFLTYFQNEAQLEKSRLLSDRFSAERPKGSFSTLEIQRTEQGDSAMYLCASSPPTRAGNTIYFGEGSWLTVV.